The rows below give T cell receptor beta chains drawn from one sample of a study of T-cell memory formation after mild COVID-19. TCRdb re-called the 5' RACE reads with MiXCR, one entry per CDR3 protein. The table lists roughly 150,000 distinct CDR3 sequences, about an eighth of them singletons, with approximately 3.3% in the top ten. What was sequenced was PBMCs or a T cell subset sorted from them (not recorded which). The receptors were sampled from a man aged 18 to 29 who had mild COVID-19 (a few samples of this study predate the infection). Cell type and time point are not known. Each CDR3 is given with its conserved first and last residue. A D gene is named only where the DNA matches it firmly. Rows give clone size only sometimes, using once, few, many, or a class for an expanded clone.

d_gene	v_gene	abundance	j_gene	CDR3nt	CDR3aa
-	TRBV2	-	TRBJ2-1	TGTGCCAGCAGTGAAAGAGGCAGGGGTAACAATGAGCAGTTCTTC	CASSERGRGNNEQFF
-	TRBV29-1	-	TRBJ1-2	TGCAGCGCGGTGCCTGTTGGGGGCGACCGGGCCTATCTTAACTATGGCTACACCTTC	CSAVPVGGDRAYLNYGYTF
TRBD2	TRBV7-2	-	TRBJ2-7	TGTGCCAGCAGCTTAAGAGTAGCGGGGGCCGAGCAGTACTTC	CASSLRVAGAEQYF
-	TRBV3-1	few	TRBJ2-2	TGTGCCAGCAGCCAAGCCCTAGGTCGGGTAAACACCGGGGAGCTGTTTTTT	CASSQALGRVNTGELFF
-	TRBV5-6	-	TRBJ1-3	TGTGCCAGCAGCTGGGACCGGACAGTTGGAAACACCATATATTTT	CASSWDRTVGNTIYF
TRBD2	TRBV7-2	many	TRBJ2-4	TGTGCCAGCAGCCTGACTAGCGGGGGCTCCAAAAACATTCAGTACTTC	CASSLTSGGSKNIQYF
-	TRBV20-1	-	TRBJ1-5	TGCAGTGCTAGTCGTCCCGGGATTCAGCCCCAGCATTTT	CSASRPGIQPQHF
-	TRBV6-5	few	TRBJ2-7	TGTGCCAGCAGTTACGGGTGGCAGGCGCCCTACGAGCAGTACTTC	CASSYGWQAPYEQYF
-	TRBV5-1	many	TRBJ2-5	TGCGCCAGCAGCGCCGGGGGGCTCGGTGAGACCCAGTACTTC	CASSAGGLGETQYF
TRBD1	TRBV7-9	few	TRBJ1-1	TGTGCCAGCAGCTTTCAACAGGGGGGGACTGAAGCTTTCTTT	CASSFQQGGTEAFF
-	TRBV27	-	TRBJ1-6	TGTGCCAGCAGTTTACGACAGGCAAATAATTCACCCCTCCACTTT	CASSLRQANNSPLHF
-	TRBV18	few	TRBJ2-5	TGTGCCAGCTCACCACCAGGCACACTCCAAGAGACCCAGTACTTC	CASSPPGTLQETQYF
-	TRBV7-9	-	TRBJ2-5	TGTGCCAGCAGCTTTTCCCCGCCCGGCTACCAAGAGACCCAGTACTTC	CASSFSPPGYQETQYF
-	TRBV19	few	TRBJ2-3	TGTGCCAGTAGTATAGGGCCCGGGGATACGCAGTATTTT	CASSIGPGDTQYF
-	TRBV24-1	few	TRBJ2-5	TGTGCCACCAGTGACCCCGGGACTTTAGAGACCCAGTACTTC	CATSDPGTLETQYF
TRBD1	TRBV19	-	TRBJ2-4	TGTGCCAGTAGTCCTTTGGACAGGGAGAACATTCAGTACTTC	CASSPLDRENIQYF
-	TRBV5-6	few	TRBJ2-1	TGTGCCAGCAGCCCCGGTTTGGGGGGTCCTACCTACAATGAGCAGTTCTTC	CASSPGLGGPTYNEQFF
TRBD1	TRBV20-1	-	TRBJ1-5	TGCAGTGCTGTCAGGGGGGAATATCAGCCCCAGCATTTT	CSAVRGEYQPQHF
-	TRBV19	-	TRBJ1-1	TGTGCCAGTAGTAGCGGGGCCTGGAACACTGAAGCTTTCTTT	CASSSGAWNTEAFF
-	TRBV14	few	TRBJ1-6	TGTGCCAGCAGCCAAGAGCGGGGGTATGGGTCACCCCTCCACTTT	CASSQERGYGSPLHF
-	TRBV20-1	-	TRBJ1-6	TGCAGTGCTCCTAGTGGGGCACCCCTCCACTTT	CSAPSGAPLHF
-	TRBV6-1	few	TRBJ1-2	TGTGCCAGCAGTGGACAGCGACAGGCGGGGGGCTACACCTTC	CASSGQRQAGGYTF
-	TRBV7-9	many	TRBJ2-5	TGTGCCAGCAGTCCTACAGCGTACCAAGAGACCCAGTACTTC	CASSPTAYQETQYF
-	TRBV5-1	few	TRBJ2-7	TGCGCCAGCAGCTTGGCGGCAGGGTCTGAATACGAGCAGTACTTC	CASSLAAGSEYEQYF
TRBD1	TRBV5-1	few	TRBJ1-6	TGCGCCAGCAGCGGCACCGGGACAGGGGACTCACCCCTCCACTTT	CASSGTGTGDSPLHF
-	TRBV5-1	-	TRBJ2-1	TGCGCCAGCAGCTTGATGGGCCACAATGAGCAGTTCTTC	CASSLMGHNEQFF
-	TRBV6-5	few	TRBJ2-5	TGTGCCAGCAGTAGTTGGACAGGAGGGTATGGAGAGACCCAGTACTTC	CASSSWTGGYGETQYF
TRBD1	TRBV27	-	TRBJ1-5	TGTGCCAGCAGTTTACAGGGGGTCGATCAGCCCCAGCATTTT	CASSLQGVDQPQHF
-	TRBV7-2	few	TRBJ1-2	TGTGCCAGCAGCTTAGGCCTGGGGGGGGACTATGGCTACACCTTC	CASSLGLGGDYGYTF
-	TRBV7-9	many	TRBJ2-5	TGTGCCAGCAGCTTGGTAGCCCGAGAGACCCAGTACTTC	CASSLVARETQYF
-	TRBV5-1	few	TRBJ2-3	TGCGCCAGCAGTCCAGGACTGCGACCAACCGGAGATACGCAGTATTTT	CASSPGLRPTGDTQYF
-	TRBV7-2	many	TRBJ2-1	TGTGCCAGCAGCCGAGAGAGGGCCTCCTACAATGAGCAGTTCTTC	CASSRERASYNEQFF
-	TRBV5-1	-	TRBJ2-2	TGCGCCAGCATGGTAACCGGAACGAACACCGGGGAGCTGTTTTTT	CASMVTGTNTGELFF
-	TRBV7-2	few	TRBJ2-3	TGTGCCAGCAGCCCTCGAGGGAAGGGGAGGACAGATACGCAGTATTTT	CASSPRGKGRTDTQYF
-	TRBV6-2/TRBV6-3	-	TRBJ2-1	TGTGCCAGCAGTTACGGGGAAAGCTCCTACAATGAGCAGTTCTTC	CASSYGESSYNEQFF
-	TRBV12-3/TRBV12-4	-	TRBJ2-3	TGTGCCAGCAGTTTAAATGGAAACACAGATACGCAGTATTTT	CASSLNGNTDTQYF
-	TRBV5-4	-	TRBJ1-4	TGTGCCAGCAGCTTAATCGGGGACGAAAAACTGTTTTTT	CASSLIGDEKLFF
TRBD2	TRBV27	few	TRBJ2-1	TGTGCCAGCAGCAGACTAGCGGGGGGGCCTTATGAGCAGTTCTTC	CASSRLAGGPYEQFF
-	TRBV7-2	-	TRBJ1-2	TGTGCCAGCAGCTTAGAGTCGGTCAGGCAAAACTATGGCTACACCTTC	CASSLESVRQNYGYTF
-	TRBV7-2	-	TRBJ1-3	TGTGCCAGCAGCTTACGTGCCGCCTCTGGAAACACCATATATTTT	CASSLRAASGNTIYF
-	TRBV10-3	-	TRBJ1-5	TGTGCCATCAGTGAGGACCACAATCGGCCCCAGCATTTT	CAISEDHNRPQHF
TRBD1	TRBV2	few	TRBJ1-2	TGTGCCAGCAGTGTGGAACAGGGGTATGGCTACACCTTC	CASSVEQGYGYTF
-	TRBV6-6	-	TRBJ1-6	TGTGCCAGCAGTCGAAGACGGGCTAGTATGCACTTT	CASSRRRASMHF
-	TRBV18	-	TRBJ1-2	TGTGCCAGCTCACCAACGGGCTTCGATGGCTACACCTTC	CASSPTGFDGYTF
-	TRBV6-5	-	TRBJ2-5	TGTGCCAGCAGTTTCACCATTCAAGAGACCCAGTACTTC	CASSFTIQETQYF
TRBD2	TRBV7-2	few	TRBJ2-3	TGTGCCAGCAGCTTAAGACTAGCGGGGTCCACAGATACGCAGTATTTT	CASSLRLAGSTDTQYF
-	TRBV29-1	many	TRBJ2-7	TGCAGCGTACGGGGGTCCTACGAGCAGTACTTC	CSVRGSYEQYF
-	TRBV27	few	TRBJ2-2	TGTGCCACCCGCGGGACAGCGAACACCGGGGAGCTGTTTTTT	CATRGTANTGELFF
-	TRBV20-1	-	TRBJ1-1	TGCAGTGCTAGCCCCCCTGGCAGGGGGAACACTGAAGCTTTCTTT	CSASPPGRGNTEAFF
-	TRBV5-1	many	TRBJ1-5	TGCGCCAGCAGCTTTTCGGGGGGCTTAGATCAGCCCCAGCATTTT	CASSFSGGLDQPQHF
TRBD1	TRBV18	-	TRBJ1-4	TGTGCCAGCTCACCTCCGGGACAGCTTAATGAAAAACTGTTTTTT	CASSPPGQLNEKLFF
-	TRBV7-2	many	TRBJ2-1	TGTGCCAGCAGCTTACCCCCGGGCCCCACCTTTACTGAGCAGTTCTTC	CASSLPPGPTFTEQFF
-	TRBV18	-	TRBJ1-2	TGTGCCAGCTCACTCACCAAGTTCCCAGGGAACTATGGCTACACCTTC	CASSLTKFPGNYGYTF
TRBD2	TRBV5-4	few	TRBJ2-1	TGTGCCAGCAGCGGACTAGCGGGGTACAATGAGCAGTTCTTC	CASSGLAGYNEQFF
TRBD2	TRBV4-3	-	TRBJ2-5	TGCGCCAGCAGCCAAGATGCTAGCGGGGTAGAGACCCAGTACTTC	CASSQDASGVETQYF
-	TRBV4-3	-	TRBJ2-4	TGCGCCAGCAGCCGAGGACACGGGGGCGGAAACATTCAGTACTTC	CASSRGHGGGNIQYF
-	TRBV5-1	-	TRBJ1-1	TGCGCCAGCAGCTTACAATCCCGGGGGGAAGCTTTCTTT	CASSLQSRGEAFF
TRBD1	TRBV12-3/TRBV12-4	few	TRBJ2-4	TGTGCCAGCAGTCCCGGTGGGACAGGGATGAGCATTCAGTACTTC	CASSPGGTGMSIQYF
TRBD1	TRBV19	-	TRBJ1-1	TGTGCCAGTAGCGACAGGGGTCGATTGAACACTGAAGCTTTCTTT	CASSDRGRLNTEAFF
-	TRBV20-1	many	TRBJ2-2	TGCAGTGCTAGAGCCCCGACATTTTCCGGGGAGCTGTTTTTT	CSARAPTFSGELFF